This paragraph reports one TCR beta chain. Only in-frame clones appear in the TCRdb table, and some are missing; sequencing was by immunoSEQ multiplex PCR. The sample holds around 67,000 clones, over 70% seen once. The sample originates from a study of blood T cell repertoires in COVID-19. The wider study: Samples of COVID-19 (acute and convalescent) were obtained from the United States, Italy and Spain. PBMCs, B-cell-depleted T cells, or T cells were the source of the cDNA or gDNA that made up the material.

This TCR was recovered from a man between 45 and 60 years old with active COVID-19. Sequences were obtained from peripheral blood.

The CDR3 here is CASSQEYPSSYEQYF. The DNA for the CDR3 is TGCGCCAGCAGCCAAGAGTACCCCAGCTCCTACGAGCAGTACTTC. The V gene is TRBV4-1, the J gene TRBJ2-7, with D hard to call. V was cut by 0 bases and J by 0 bases, with 9 bases left in between. Germline CDR1 and CDR2: MGHRA and YSYEKL. The CDR3 extends over 15 amino acids.